One T cell receptor beta chain is described in this entry. These data come from a study of CD8 T cells in Susac syndrome. After extraction with the RNeasy kit, about 0.45 to 1 ug of the RNA was reverse transcribed using random hexamers. TCR beta CDR3 was amplified by immunoSEQ multiplex PCR. This amplification extended across 54 Vbeta and 13 Jbeta segments. One entry per CDR3 protein results from TCRdb running MiXCR on the immunoSEQ multiplex PCR reads. The sample shows some 100,000 distinct CDR3 sequences, around 90% of them seen only once. Blood CD8+ and CD4+ T cells underwent high-throughput TCR beta sequencing. Negative isolation yielded CD4+ and CD8+ T cells, and FACS enriched TEMRA cells. Trimming cost V 6 bases and J 6 bases; bases outside gene matches: 8. CDR1 is LGHNA and CDR2 is YSLEER in the germline V gene. The CDR3 is made up of 15 amino acids.

The receptor comes from a human donor in good health. This chain connects TRBV4-3 to TRBJ2-2; 9 positions match TRBD1. The sequenced sample was CD4+ T cells from PBMCs. The CDR3 nucleotides read TGCGCCAGCAGGGGCCGACAGGGGGGTCCCGGGGAGCTGTTTTTT. It encodes CASRGRQGGPGELFF.